These 5 T cell receptor beta chains came from one sample sequenced in a study of Graves' ophthalmopathy and Graves' hyperthyroidism. The authors amplified TCR beta CDR3 regions, and they did so from RNA transcripts for repertoire sequencing. An opening RT-PCR round employed HTBI primers and preceded a second-round multiplex PCR. TCRdb reprocessed the multiplex PCR reads with MiXCR, giving one entry per CDR3 protein. The sample lists some 380,000 distinct CDR3 sequences; 15% were seen once. Input material: peripheral blood. These TCRs come from a woman between 18 and 29 years old with stable Graves' hyperthyroidism.

This clonotype showed up just a few times. The chain uses TRBV4-1 and TRBJ1-2; TRBD1 matches at 8 bases. Germline V CDR1 and CDR2: MGHRA, YSYEKL. V shed 4 bases, J shed 7 bases, and the junction held 14 bases outside the gene matches. CDR3 length: 16 amino acids. The CDR3: CASSPRDRTILGGYTF. CDR3 nucleotides: TGCGCCAGCAGCCCCCGGGACAGGACGATTTTAGGTGGCTACACCTTC.

This clonotype was found many times. V and J are TRBV6-5 and TRBJ1-3, with D possibly being TRBD1 (6 bases). CDR3 length equals 15 residues. Deletions cut 2 bases from V and 1 base from J, with 9 bases between. Germline assignment: CDR1 MNHEY and CDR2 SVGAGI. Here the CDR3 reads CASSYDTGSGNTIYF. Here the CDR3 DNA reads TGTGCCAGCAGTTACGATACAGGGTCTGGAAACACCATATATTTT.

The V gene is TRBV6-1, the J gene TRBJ1-5, with 9 bases aligning to TRBD1. Germline trimming cut 4 bases from V and 5 bases from J; bases unmatched to any gene: 9. In germline, CDR1 is MNHNS, CDR2 SASEGT. The CDR3 consists of 16 residues. The CDR3 nucleotides are TGTGCCAGCAGTGCCCTTCCGGGACAGGGTCATCAGCCCCAGCATTTT. This sequence encodes CASSALPGQGHQPQHF.

This clonotype was observed a single time. The chain employs TRBV10-1 and TRBJ1-5; D gene uncertain. The CDR3 runs to 15 residues. Looked up from germline, CDR1 is WNHNN and CDR2 is SYGVQD (reference sequence). Written as DNA, the CDR3 is TGCGTTCGTTCTAATCCTGGGGATGGCAATCAGCCCCAGCATTTT. The encoded protein is CVRSNPGDGNQPQHF.

This chain uses TRBV2 with TRBJ1-2; perhaps TRBD1 as D (6 bases). CDR3 length equals 15 residues. Germline V gene lookup returns CDR1 SNHLY and CDR2 FYNNEI. Trimming removed 5 bases at V and 2 bases at J, with 15 bases between. CDR3 nucleotides: TGTGCCAGCAGTCCCCTGGGGGCAGGGAACTATGGCTACACCTTC. This gives the protein CASSPLGAGNYGYTF. The full variable domain, with the rest looked up from reference TRBV2 and TRBJ1-2, is EPEVTQTPSHQVTQMGQEVILRCVPISNHLYFYWYRQILGQKVEFLVSFYNNEISEKSEIFDDQFSVERPDGSNFTLKIRSTKLEDSAMYFCASSPLGAGNYGYTFGSGTRLTVV.